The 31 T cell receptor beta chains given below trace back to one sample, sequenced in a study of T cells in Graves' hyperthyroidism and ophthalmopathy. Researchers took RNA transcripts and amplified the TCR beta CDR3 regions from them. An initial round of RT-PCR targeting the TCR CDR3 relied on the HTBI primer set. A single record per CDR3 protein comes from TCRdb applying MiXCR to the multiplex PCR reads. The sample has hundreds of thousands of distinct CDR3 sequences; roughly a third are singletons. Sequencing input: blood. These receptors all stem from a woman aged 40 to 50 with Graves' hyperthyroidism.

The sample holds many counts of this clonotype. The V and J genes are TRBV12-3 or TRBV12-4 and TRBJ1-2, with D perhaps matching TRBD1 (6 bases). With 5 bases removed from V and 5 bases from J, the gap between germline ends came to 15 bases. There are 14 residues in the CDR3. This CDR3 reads CASSGGGSRYGYTF. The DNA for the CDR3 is TGTGCCAGCAGTGGGGGGGGCAGTCGGTATGGCTACACCTTC.

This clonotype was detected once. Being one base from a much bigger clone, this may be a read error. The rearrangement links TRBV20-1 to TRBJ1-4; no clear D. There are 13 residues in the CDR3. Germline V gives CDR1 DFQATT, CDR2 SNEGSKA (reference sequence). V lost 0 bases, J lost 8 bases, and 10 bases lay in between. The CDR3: CSAREPGFEKLFF. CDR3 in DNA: TGCAGTGCTAGAGAGCCAGGATTCGAAAAACTGTTTTTT.

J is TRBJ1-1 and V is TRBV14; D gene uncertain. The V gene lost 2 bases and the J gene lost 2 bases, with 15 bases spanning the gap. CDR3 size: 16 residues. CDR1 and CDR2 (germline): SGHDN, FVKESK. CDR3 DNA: TGTGCCAGCAGCCAACAGAGATCGATTCTCAACACTGAAGCTTTCTTT. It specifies CASSQQRSILNTEAFF.

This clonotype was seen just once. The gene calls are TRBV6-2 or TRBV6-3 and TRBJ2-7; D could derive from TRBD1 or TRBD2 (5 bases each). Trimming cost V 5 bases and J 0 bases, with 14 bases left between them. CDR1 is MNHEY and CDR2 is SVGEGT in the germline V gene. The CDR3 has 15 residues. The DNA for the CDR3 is TGTGCCAGCAGTCCGGGGACGTTCGCCTCCTACGAGCAGTACTTC. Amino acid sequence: CASSPGTFASYEQYF.

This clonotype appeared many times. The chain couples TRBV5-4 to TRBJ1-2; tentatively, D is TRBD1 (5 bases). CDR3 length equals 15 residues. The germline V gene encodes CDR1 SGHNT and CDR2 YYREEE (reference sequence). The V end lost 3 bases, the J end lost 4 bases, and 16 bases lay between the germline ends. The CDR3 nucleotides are TGTGCCAGCAGCTCCCTTGACTTGGGGCTCTATGGCTACACCTTC. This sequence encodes CASSSLDLGLYGYTF.

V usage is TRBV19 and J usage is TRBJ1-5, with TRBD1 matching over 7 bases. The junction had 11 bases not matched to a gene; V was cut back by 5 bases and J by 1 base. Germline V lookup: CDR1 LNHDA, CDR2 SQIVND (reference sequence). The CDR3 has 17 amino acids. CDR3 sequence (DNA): TGTGCCAGTAGTGCAAGGACAGGAAGAGGAAGCAATCAGCCCCAGCATTTT. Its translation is CASSARTGRGSNQPQHF.

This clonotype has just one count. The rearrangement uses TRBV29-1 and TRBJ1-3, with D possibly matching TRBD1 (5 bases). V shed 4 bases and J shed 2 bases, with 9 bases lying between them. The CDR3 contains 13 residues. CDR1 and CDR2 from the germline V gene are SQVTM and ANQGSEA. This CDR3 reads CSVAGRPGNTIYF. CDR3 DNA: TGCAGCGTTGCGGGACGGCCTGGAAACACCATATATTTT.

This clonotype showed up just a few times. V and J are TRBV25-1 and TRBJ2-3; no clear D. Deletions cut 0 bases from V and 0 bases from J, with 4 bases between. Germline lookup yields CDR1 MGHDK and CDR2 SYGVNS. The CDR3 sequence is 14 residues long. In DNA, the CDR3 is TGTGCCAGCAGTGAATACGTAAGCACAGATACGCAGTATTTT. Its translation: CASSEYVSTDTQYF.

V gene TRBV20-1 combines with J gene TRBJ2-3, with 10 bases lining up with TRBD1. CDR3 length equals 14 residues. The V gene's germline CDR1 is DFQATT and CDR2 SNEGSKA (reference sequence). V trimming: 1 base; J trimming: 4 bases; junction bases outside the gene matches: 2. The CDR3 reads CSARGGQGADTQYF. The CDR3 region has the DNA TGCAGTGCTAGAGGTGGACAGGGGGCAGATACGCAGTATTTT.

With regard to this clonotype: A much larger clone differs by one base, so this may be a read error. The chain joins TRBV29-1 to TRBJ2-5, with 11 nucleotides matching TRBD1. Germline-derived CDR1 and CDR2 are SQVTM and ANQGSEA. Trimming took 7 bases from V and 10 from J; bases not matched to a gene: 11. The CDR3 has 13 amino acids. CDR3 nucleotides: TGCAGCGCTTCGGGGACAGGGGGACAGATCCAGTACTTC. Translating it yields CSASGTGGQIQYF.

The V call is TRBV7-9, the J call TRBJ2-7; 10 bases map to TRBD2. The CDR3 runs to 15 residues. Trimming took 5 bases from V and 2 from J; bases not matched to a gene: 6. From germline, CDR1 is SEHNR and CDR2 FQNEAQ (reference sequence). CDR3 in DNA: TGTGCCAGCAGCCTCGGACTAGCGGAACCCTACGAGCAGTACTTC. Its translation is CASSLGLAEPYEQYF.

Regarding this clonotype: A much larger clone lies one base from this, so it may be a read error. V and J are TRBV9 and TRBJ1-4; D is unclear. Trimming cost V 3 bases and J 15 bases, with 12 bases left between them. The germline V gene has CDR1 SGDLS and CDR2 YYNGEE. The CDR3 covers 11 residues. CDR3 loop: CASSDPRPLFF. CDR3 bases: TGTGCCAGCAGCGACCCCCGACCATTGTTTTTT.

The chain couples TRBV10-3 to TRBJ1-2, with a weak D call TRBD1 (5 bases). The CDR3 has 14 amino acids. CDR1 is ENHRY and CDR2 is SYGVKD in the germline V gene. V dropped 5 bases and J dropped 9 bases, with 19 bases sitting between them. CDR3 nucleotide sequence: TGTGCCATCAGTTCCGGGACTAGCGGGCGTAGCTACACCTTC. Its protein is CAISSGTSGRSYTF.

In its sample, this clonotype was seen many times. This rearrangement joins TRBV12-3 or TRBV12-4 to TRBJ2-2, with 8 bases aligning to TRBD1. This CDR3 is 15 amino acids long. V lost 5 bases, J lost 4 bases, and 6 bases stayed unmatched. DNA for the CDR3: TGTGCCAGCAGTCCGGACAGGGTGGGCACCGGGGAGCTGTTTTTT. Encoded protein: CASSPDRVGTGELFF.

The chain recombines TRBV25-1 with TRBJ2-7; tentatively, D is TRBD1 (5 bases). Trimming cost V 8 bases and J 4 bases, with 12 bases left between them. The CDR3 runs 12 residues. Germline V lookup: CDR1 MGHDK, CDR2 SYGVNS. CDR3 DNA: TGTGCCAGCTTGCAGGGCCCTTACGAGCAGTACTTC. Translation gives CASLQGPYEQYF.

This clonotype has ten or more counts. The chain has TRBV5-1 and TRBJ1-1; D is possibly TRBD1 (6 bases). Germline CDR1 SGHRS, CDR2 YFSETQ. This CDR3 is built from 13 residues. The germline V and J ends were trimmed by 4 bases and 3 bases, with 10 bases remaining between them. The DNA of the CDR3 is TGCGCCAGCAGCGTAAGGGGGGACACTGAAGCTTTCTTT. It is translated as CASSVRGDTEAFF.

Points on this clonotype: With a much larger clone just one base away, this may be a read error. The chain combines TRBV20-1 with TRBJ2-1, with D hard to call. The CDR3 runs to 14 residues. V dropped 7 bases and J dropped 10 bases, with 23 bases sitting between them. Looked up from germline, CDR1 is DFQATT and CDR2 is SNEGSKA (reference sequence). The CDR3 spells CSGKKRGEASEQFF. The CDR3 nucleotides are TGCAGTGGCAAGAAGCGCGGAGAGGCGTCCGAGCAGTTCTTC.

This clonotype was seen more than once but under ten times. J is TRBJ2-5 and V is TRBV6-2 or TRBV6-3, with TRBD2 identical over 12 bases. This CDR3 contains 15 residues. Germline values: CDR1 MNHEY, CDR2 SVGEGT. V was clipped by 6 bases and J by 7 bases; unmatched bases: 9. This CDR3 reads CASRDPAGLAGTQYF. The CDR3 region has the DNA TGTGCCAGCAGAGACCCTGCGGGACTAGCGGGGACCCAGTACTTC.

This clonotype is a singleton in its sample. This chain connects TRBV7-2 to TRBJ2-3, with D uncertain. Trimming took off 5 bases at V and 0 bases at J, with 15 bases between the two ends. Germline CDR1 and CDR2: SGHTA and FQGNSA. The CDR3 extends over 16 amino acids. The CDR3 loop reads CASSNAFGASTDTQYF. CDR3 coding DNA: TGTGCCAGCAGCAATGCCTTCGGAGCTAGCACAGATACGCAGTATTTT.

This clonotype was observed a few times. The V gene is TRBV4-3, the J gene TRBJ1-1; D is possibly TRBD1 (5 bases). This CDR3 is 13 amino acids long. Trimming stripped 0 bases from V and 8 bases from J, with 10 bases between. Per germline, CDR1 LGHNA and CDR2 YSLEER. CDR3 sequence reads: CASSQEIGTEAFF. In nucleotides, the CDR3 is TGCGCCAGCAGCCAAGAAATAGGGACCGAAGCTTTCTTT.

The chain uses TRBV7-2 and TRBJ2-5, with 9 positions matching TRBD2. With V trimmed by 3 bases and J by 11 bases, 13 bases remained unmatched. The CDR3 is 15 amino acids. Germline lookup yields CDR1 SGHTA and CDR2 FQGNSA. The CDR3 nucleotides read TGTGCCAGCAGCTTCTTGGCGGGAGGGTACAATGAGCAGTACTTC. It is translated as CASSFLAGGYNEQYF.

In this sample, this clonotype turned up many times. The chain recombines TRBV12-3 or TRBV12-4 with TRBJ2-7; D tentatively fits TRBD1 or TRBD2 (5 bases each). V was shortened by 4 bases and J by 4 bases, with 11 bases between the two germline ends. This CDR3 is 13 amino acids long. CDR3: CASSYYRRYEQYF. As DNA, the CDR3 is TGTGCCAGCAGTTACTACAGGAGGTACGAGCAGTACTTC.

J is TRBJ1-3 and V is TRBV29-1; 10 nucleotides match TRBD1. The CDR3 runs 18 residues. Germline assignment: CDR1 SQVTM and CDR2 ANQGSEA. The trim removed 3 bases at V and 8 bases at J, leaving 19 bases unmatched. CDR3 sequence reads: CSVDDPPGQGMDGYTIYF. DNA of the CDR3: TGCAGCGTTGACGACCCCCCGGGACAGGGGATGGATGGCTACACCATATATTTT. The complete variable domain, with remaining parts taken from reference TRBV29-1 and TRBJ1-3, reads SAVISQKPSRDICQRGTSLTIQCQVDSQVTMMFWYRQQPGQSLTLIATANQGSEATYESGFVIDKFPISRPNLTFSTLTVSNMSPEDSSIYLCSVDDPPGQGMDGYTIYFGEGSWLTVV.

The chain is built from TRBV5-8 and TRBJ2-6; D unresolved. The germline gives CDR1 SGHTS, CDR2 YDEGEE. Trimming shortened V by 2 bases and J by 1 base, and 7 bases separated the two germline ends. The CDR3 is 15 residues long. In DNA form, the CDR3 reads TGTGCCAGCAGCTTACAGAAGTCTGGGGCCAACGTCCTGACTTTC. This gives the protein CASSLQKSGANVLTF.

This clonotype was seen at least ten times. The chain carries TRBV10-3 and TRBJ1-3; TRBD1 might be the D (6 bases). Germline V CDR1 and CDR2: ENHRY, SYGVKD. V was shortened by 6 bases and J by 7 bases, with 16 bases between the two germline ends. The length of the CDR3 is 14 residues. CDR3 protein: CAISAKQGPNTIYF. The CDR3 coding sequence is TGTGCCATCAGCGCCAAACAGGGCCCGAACACCATATATTTT.

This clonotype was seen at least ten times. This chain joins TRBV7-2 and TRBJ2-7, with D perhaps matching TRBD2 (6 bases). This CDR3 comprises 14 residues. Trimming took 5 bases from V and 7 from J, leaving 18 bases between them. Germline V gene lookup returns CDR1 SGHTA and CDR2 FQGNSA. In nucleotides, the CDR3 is TGTGCCAGCAGCCCAAGGGCGGTAGCGGCAGAGCAGTACTTC. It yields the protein CASSPRAVAAEQYF.

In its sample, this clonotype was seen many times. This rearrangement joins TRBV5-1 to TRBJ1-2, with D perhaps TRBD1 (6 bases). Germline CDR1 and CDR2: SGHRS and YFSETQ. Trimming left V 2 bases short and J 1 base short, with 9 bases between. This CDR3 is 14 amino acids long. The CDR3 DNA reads TGCGCCAGCAGCTTAAGGACAGATAACTATGGCTACACCTTC. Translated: CASSLRTDNYGYTF.

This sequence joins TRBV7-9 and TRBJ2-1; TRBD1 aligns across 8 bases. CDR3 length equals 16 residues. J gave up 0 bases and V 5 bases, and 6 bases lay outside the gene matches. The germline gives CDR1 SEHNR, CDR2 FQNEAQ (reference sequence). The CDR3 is CASSRRQGPSYNEQFF. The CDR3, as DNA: TGTGCCAGCAGCCGTCGACAGGGGCCCTCCTACAATGAGCAGTTCTTC.

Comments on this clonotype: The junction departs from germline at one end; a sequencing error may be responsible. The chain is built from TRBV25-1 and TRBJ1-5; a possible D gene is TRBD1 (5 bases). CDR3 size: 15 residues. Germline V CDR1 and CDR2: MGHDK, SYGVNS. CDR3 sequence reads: CAGSLVGGVAWPQHF. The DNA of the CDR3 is TGTGCCGGCAGTTTAGTAGGAGGGGTCGCCTGGCCCCAGCATTTT.

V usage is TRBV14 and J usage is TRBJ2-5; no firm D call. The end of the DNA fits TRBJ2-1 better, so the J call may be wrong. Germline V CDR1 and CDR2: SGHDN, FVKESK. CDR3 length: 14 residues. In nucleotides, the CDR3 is TGTGCCAGCAGCCAGTCGGGCAGACTTAATGAGCAGTTCTTC. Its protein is CASSQSGRLNEQFF.

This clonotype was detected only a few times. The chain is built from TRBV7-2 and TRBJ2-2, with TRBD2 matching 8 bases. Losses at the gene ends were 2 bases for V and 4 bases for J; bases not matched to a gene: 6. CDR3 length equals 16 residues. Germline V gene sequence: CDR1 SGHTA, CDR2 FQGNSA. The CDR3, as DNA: TGTGCCAGCAGCTTATCACTAGCGGCCATCACCGGGGAGCTGTTTTTT. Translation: CASSLSLAAITGELFF.